These T cell receptor beta chains were read from a single sample in a study of control samples from healthy donors and cancer patients. Profiled with immunoSEQ multiplex PCR; TCRdb holds only in-frame clones, not every one. This sample has around 130,000 clones, with nearly 90% found just once. The specimen sequenced was blood. All receptors derive from a man between 45 and 60 years old in good health. The CDR3 runs from the conserved cysteine through the conserved F or W. The order of the fields is J gene, clone size, D gene, V gene, CDR3 protein, CDR3 DNA. D genes are given only for firm matches. Some rows have no size entry. The others give once, few or many, or a class for an expanded clone.

TRBJ2-5 | once | TRBD1 | TRBV5-1 | CASSLGTAIQETQYF | TGCGCCAGCAGCCTGGGGACAGCGATCCAAGAGACCCAGTACTTC
TRBJ1-5 | . | TRBD1 | TRBV2 | CASSELGQQNQPQHF | TGTGCCAGCAGTGAGTTGGGACAGCAGAATCAGCCCCAGCATTTT
TRBJ1-2 | . | . | TRBV5-1 | CASSLDGDGYTF | TGCGCCAGCAGCTTGGATGGAGATGGCTACACCTTC
TRBJ2-1 | . | TRBD2 | TRBV11-1 | CASSSGLGGWNEQFF | TGTGCCAGCAGCTCTGGACTAGGTGGGTGGAATGAGCAGTTCTTC
TRBJ2-7 | . | TRBD1 | TRBV27 | CASRQGQGQTYEQYF | TGTGCCAGCAGACAGGGACAGGGTCAGACCTACGAGCAGTACTTC
TRBJ2-5 | . | . | TRBV30 | CAWSATPTGFETQYF | TGTGCCTGGAGTGCCACCCCCACCGGCTTCGAGACCCAGTACTTC
TRBJ2-1 | . | TRBD2 | TRBV28 | CASRLAGSYNEQFF | TGTGCCAGCAGGCTAGCGGGGTCCTACAATGAGCAGTTCTTC
TRBJ1-3 | . | . | TRBV3-1/TRBV3-2 | CASSQDWAGSSSGNTIYF | TGTGCCAGCAGCCAAGATTGGGCAGGGAGTAGCTCTGGAAACACCATATATTTT
TRBJ2-7 | once | TRBD1 | TRBV7-3 | CASSDTGVPGEQYF | TGTGCCAGCAGCGACACAGGGGTTCCTGGAGAGCAGTACTTC
TRBJ2-7 | . | TRBD2 | TRBV28 | CASRAGLAGTYEQYF | TGTGCCAGCAGGGCCGGACTAGCGGGAACCTACGAGCAGTACTTC
TRBJ1-3 | . | . | TRBV9 | CASSVEGTTGNTIYF | TGTGCCAGCAGCGTAGAAGGGACTACTGGAAACACCATATATTTT
TRBJ1-6 | . | . | TRBV3-1/TRBV3-2 | CASSQDGDSPLHF | TGTGCCAGCAGCCAAGATGGGGACTCACCCCTCCACTTT
TRBJ2-2 | . | TRBD1 | TRBV25-1 | CASSDLGGGTGELFF | TGTGCCAGCAGTGATTTAGGGGGCGGAACCGGGGAGCTGTTTTTT
TRBJ2-4 | few | . | TRBV9 | CASSVDSQTNIQYF | TGTGCCAGCAGCGTAGACTCTCAAACAAACATTCAGTACTTC
TRBJ2-7 | . | TRBD1 | TRBV27 | CASSLGQIPYEQYF | TGTGCCAGCAGTTTGGGACAGATACCCTACGAGCAGTACTTC
TRBJ1-1 | . | . | TRBV12-3/TRBV12-4 | CASSFGSYEAFF | TGTGCCAGCAGTTTCGGCAGTTATGAAGCTTTCTTT
TRBJ2-7 | . | TRBD1 | TRBV5-4 | CASSSARDRGQGEQYF | TGTGCCAGCAGCTCCGCCAGGGACAGGGGGCAGGGCGAGCAGTACTTC
TRBJ2-1 | . | . | TRBV3-1/TRBV3-2 | CATGTSTYNEQFF | TGTGCCACCGGGACTTCCACCTACAATGAGCAGTTCTTC
TRBJ2-1 | . | TRBD1 | TRBV24-1 | CATSESGQAQFF | TGTGCCACCAGTGAAAGCGGACAGGCGCAGTTCTTC
TRBJ1-6 | once | . | TRBV5-1 | CASSLAGQDRSPLHF | TGCGCCAGCAGCTTGGCGGGGCAGGATCGTTCACCCCTCCACTTT
TRBJ1-5 | . | . | TRBV6-2/TRBV6-3 | CASSLDSNQPQHF | TGTGCCAGCAGTCTGGACAGCAATCAGCCCCAGCATTTT
TRBJ2-7 | . | . | TRBV7-9 | CASSLNLGSYEQYF | TGTGCCAGCAGCTTAAATCTGGGCTCCTACGAGCAGTACTTC
TRBJ2-7 | . | TRBD1 | TRBV27 | CASSLYGTGLYEQYF | TGTGCCAGCAGTTTATACGGGACAGGATTATACGAGCAGTACTTC
TRBJ2-3 | . | . | TRBV6-4 | CASSEQHTDTQYF | TGTGCCAGCAGTGAACAGCACACAGATACGCAGTATTTT
TRBJ1-1 | . | . | TRBV5-1 | CASSPSGTEAFF | TGCGCCAGCAGCCCCTCCGGGACAGAAGCTTTCTTT
TRBJ1-1 | . | . | TRBV2 | CASSTKGGMNTEAFF | TGTGCCAGCAGCACGAAGGGGGGAATGAACACTGAAGCTTTCTTT
TRBJ2-3 | . | . | TRBV9 | CASSEGLADTQYF | TGTGCCAGCAGCGAGGGGCTGGCAGATACGCAGTATTTT
TRBJ2-7 | . | . | TRBV11-2 | CASSLYPDKQYF | TGTGCCAGCAGCTTATATCCAGACAAACAGTACTTC
TRBJ2-6 | . | . | TRBV9 | CASSQRQAFSGANVLTF | TGTGCCAGCAGCCAACGACAGGCCTTCTCTGGGGCCAACGTCCTGACTTTC
TRBJ2-2 | . | TRBD1 | TRBV18 | CASSPFQGDTGELFF | TGTGCCAGCTCCCCTTTCCAGGGGGATACCGGGGAGCTGTTTTTT
TRBJ2-2 | . | TRBD2 | TRBV3-1/TRBV3-2 | CASSYLAGTNTGELFF | TGTGCCAGCAGCTACCTAGCGGGGACGAACACCGGGGAGCTGTTTTTT
TRBJ1-6 | . | TRBD1 | TRBV7-3 | CASSPSGQINSPLHF | TGTGCCAGCAGCCCCTCGGGACAGATTAATTCACCCCTCCACTTT
TRBJ1-1 | . | . | TRBV11-3 | CASSTGNTEAFF | TGTGCCAGCAGCACAGGGAACACTGAAGCTTTCTTT
TRBJ2-7 | . | TRBD1 | TRBV29-1 | CSVEGQGVEQYF | TGCAGCGTTGAAGGGCAGGGGGTCGAGCAGTACTTC
TRBJ2-3 | . | TRBD2 | TRBV11-2 | CASSFGGDYTDTQYF | TGTGCCAGCAGCTTTGGAGGGGACTACACAGATACGCAGTATTTT
TRBJ2-7 | . | . | TRBV10-3 | CANGVRGRNEQYF | TGTGCCAACGGGGTGAGGGGTCGGAACGAGCAGTACTTC
TRBJ1-6 | . | . | TRBV5-1 | CASSSATFQNSPLHF | TGCGCCAGCAGCTCCGCGACCTTTCAAAATTCACCCCTCCACTTT
TRBJ2-3 | . | . | TRBV6-5 | CASSYSPTDTQYF | TGTGCCAGCAGTTACTCCCCAACAGATACGCAGTATTTT
TRBJ1-5 | . | . | TRBV2 | CAAAADSNQPQHF | TGTGCCGCCGCGGCGGATAGCAATCAGCCCCAGCATTTT
TRBJ1-4 | . | TRBD1 | TRBV2 | CASIPTGGAIKKLFF | TGTGCCAGTATTCCTACAGGGGGCGCGATTAAAAAACTGTTTTTT
TRBJ1-6 | . | . | TRBV3-1/TRBV3-2 | CAGSTSSSYNSPLHF | TGTGCCGGCAGTACAAGTTCCAGTTATAATTCACCCCTCCACTTT
TRBJ2-1 | . | TRBD2 | TRBV3-1/TRBV3-2 | CASSQDRGGGYNEQFF | TGTGCCAGCAGCCAAGATCGCGGGGGGGGCTACAATGAGCAGTTCTTC
TRBJ1-2 | . | . | TRBV30 | CAPPPGTYNYGYTF | TGTGCCCCTCCCCCCGGGACTTATAACTATGGCTACACCTTC
TRBJ2-5 | once | . | TRBV29-1 | CSVARQETQYF | TGCAGCGTTGCGCGTCAAGAGACCCAGTACTTC
TRBJ2-1 | . | TRBD2 | TRBV4-1 | CASSQELASGVNEQFF | TGCGCCAGCAGCCAAGAGTTAGCTAGCGGGGTCAATGAGCAGTTCTTC
TRBJ2-3 | . | TRBD1 | TRBV7-3 | CASSPRDRDIDTQYF | TGTGCCAGCAGCCCCCGGGACAGGGATATAGATACGCAGTATTTT
TRBJ1-2 | once | . | TRBV6-5 | CASSYPGRGGYTF | TGTGCCAGCAGTTACCCAGGGCGAGGGGGCTACACCTTC
TRBJ2-7 | . | . | TRBV12-3/TRBV12-4 | CASSSGWAYEQYF | TGTGCCAGCAGCTCAGGGTGGGCCTACGAGCAGTACTTC